Described below is a single T cell receptor beta chain sequence and its context. The CDR3 is 13 residues long. The V end was cut by 6 bases, the J end by 4 bases, with 10 bases between. From germline, CDR1 is MNHEY and CDR2 SMNVEV (reference sequence). The data were obtained in a study of shared T cell receptors in the human thymus. Using immunoSEQ multiplex PCR, the repertoire was profiled, and TCRdb retains in-frame clones only, with some absent. The data hold roughly 410,000 clones, with roughly 94% observed a single time. The sequence derives from a human donor. The rearrangement links TRBV27 to TRBJ1-5; unclear D gene. The source material was thymocytes. For the CDR3, the DNA is TGTGCCAGCAGCTTTCAACCTAATCAGCCCCAGCATTTT. Its translation is CASSFQPNQPQHF.